The source of this TCR beta chain is a study of cytomegalovirus exposure and HLA in healthy donors. On the study more broadly: About 180 million T cells yielded about 120 million unique TCR beta sequences, as an earlier analysis found.

The CDR3 is 15 amino acids. Germline V gives CDR1 MDHEN, CDR2 SYDVKM. V shed 5 bases and J 6 bases; nucleotides not matched to a gene: 10. This PCR relied on a set of 60 Vbeta primers and 13 Jbeta primers. In the study's own analysis: The count from a later analysis was 79 million or so unique TCR beta chains, roughly 11 million of them shared. Measured with immunoSEQ multiplex PCR; TCRdb has only the in-frame clones, and not every one. D and trimming come from the DNA, and the V and J calls and clone size come from that table. Here the sample spans roughly 120,000 clones, around 80% being singletons.

The sequencing input was PBMCs. The sequence was collected from a man over 45 in good health and CMV-seronegative. The V and J genes are TRBV28 and TRBJ2-1; 7 nucleotides agree with TRBD1. The CDR3 loop is CASSRTGVWSNEQFF. DNA of the CDR3: TGTGCCAGCAGTCGAACAGGGGTTTGGTCCAATGAGCAGTTCTTC. Drawing the rest from reference TRBV28 and TRBJ2-1, the complete variable domain is DVKVTQSSRYLVKRTGEKVFLECVQDMDHENMFWYRQDPGLGLRLIYFSYDVKMKEKGDIPEGYSVSREKKERFSLILESASTNQTSMYLCASSRTGVWSNEQFFGPGTRLTVL.